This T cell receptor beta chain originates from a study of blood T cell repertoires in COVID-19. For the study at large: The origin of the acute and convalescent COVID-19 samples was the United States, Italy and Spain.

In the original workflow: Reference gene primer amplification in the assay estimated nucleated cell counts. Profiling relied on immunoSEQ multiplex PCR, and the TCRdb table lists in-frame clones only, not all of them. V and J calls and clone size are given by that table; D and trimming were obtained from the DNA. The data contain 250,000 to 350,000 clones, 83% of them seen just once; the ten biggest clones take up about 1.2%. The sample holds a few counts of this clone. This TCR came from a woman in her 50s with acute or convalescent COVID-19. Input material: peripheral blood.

DNA of the CDR3: TGTGCCAGCAGCTTGCGGGACAGGGGGTCGGTGGCTGAAGCTTTCTTT. This encodes CASSLRDRGSVAEAFF. The V call is TRBV7-9, the J call TRBJ1-1; 11 positions match TRBD1. The junction had 9 bases not matched to a gene; V was cut back by 3 bases and J by 6 bases. CDR3 length equals 16 residues. Germline V gene lookup returns CDR1 SEHNR and CDR2 FQNEAQ (reference sequence).